The clone carrying this T cell receptor (beta chain) occurred a few times. Per the original methods: Nucleated cell number was recorded as an estimate derived from reference gene primer amplification. The repertoire was sequenced with immunoSEQ multiplex PCR; TCRdb's copy has only in-frame clones and lacks some. V and J calls plus clone size are reproduced from that table; the DNA served to infer D and trimming. The sample has 11,000 or so clones, more than 65% seen once; the top ten hold roughly 6%. V was clipped by 3 bases and J by 9 bases; unmatched bases: 6. Per the germline V gene, CDR1 is SGHRS and CDR2 is YFSETQ. This CDR3 comprises 14 residues. These data originate in a study of blood T cell repertoires in COVID-19. Study information: Acute and convalescent COVID-19 specimens originated in the United States, Italy and Spain.

Sequenced sample: peripheral blood. This receptor was taken from a man aged 55 to 70 with COVID-19, enrolled during active disease. The chain combines TRBV5-1 with TRBJ2-1; 10 bases are shared with TRBD1. CDR3 sequence reads: CASSSGQGEGEQFF. DNA of the CDR3: TGCGCCAGCAGCTCCGGACAGGGGGAAGGTGAGCAGTTCTTC. Combining the CDR3 with reference TRBV5-1 and TRBJ2-1 gives the whole variable domain KAGVTQTPRYLIKTRGQQVTLSCSPISGHRSVSWYQQTPGQGLQFLFEYFSETQRNKGNFPGRFSGRQFSNSRSEMNVSTLELGDSALYLCASSSGQGEGEQFFGPGTRLTVL.